The source of this TCR beta chain is a study of graft-versus-host responses after intestinal transplantation. Across the study: Recipients were all induced with anti-thymocyte globulin, then given tacrolimus and steroids for 3 to 4 years.

Study-wide findings and caveats: GvH clones were identified in recipient marrow, with some first appearing in ileum or blood.

The length of the CDR3 is 15 residues. Germline V gene data show CDR1 as SGHNT and CDR2 as YENEEA. Trimming took 3 bases from V and 2 from J; bases not matched to a gene: 2. This clone has just one count. Its specificity is not known. Assay used: immunoSEQ multiplex PCR; TCRdb lists only in-frame clones, some missing. This sample has some 70,000 clones; over 75% occur once, and the top ten carry 7.5% to 8.5%. V and J are TRBV11-3 and TRBJ2-1; 9 bases match TRBD2. This sequence originates from a human donor who was the organ donor for an intestinal transplant. The specimen comprised unstimulated CD8+ T cells sorted from spleen or lymph node cells, sampled before transplant. CDR3 in amino acids: CASSFRGGAYNEQFF. The DNA for the CDR3 is TGTGCCAGCAGCTTCCGCGGGGGGGCCTACAATGAGCAGTTCTTC.